This T cell receptor (beta chain) was found in a study of alternative splicing in chronic myeloid leukemia remission (TCRdb year 2020). General notes on the study: Remission specimens from the trials were collected at major or complete molecular response, at 12 or 24 months of TKI therapy. Female/male counts of 11/5 were recorded for diagnosis samples, 8/3 for remission samples and 2/4 for controls. Trizol was used to extract total RNA from peripheral blood mononuclear cells of the diagnosis, remission and control samples. Nine or ten diagnostic specimens, together with matched remission specimens, were obtained from the RESIST (imatinib), ENESTxtnd (nilotinib) and PINNACLE (nilotinib plus pegylated interferon) trials. Total leukocytes from peripheral blood collected in EDTA were used as the trial diagnostic specimens. The French Persistem study supplied nine CML samples, of which seven were diagnostic and two were matched remission samples. RNA sequencing was used to profile peripheral blood from chronic-phase CML patients at diagnosis and at remission, and the results were compared with those from healthy donors. Median ages were almost 55 years at diagnosis, under 60 at remission and 35 to 40 for healthy controls.

The full study reports these points: At remission, blood cell composition had been reconfigured so that it resembled normal controls enriched in lymphoid cells. Blood cell composition differed strongly by timepoint, shifting from myeloid progenitor enrichment at diagnosis to mature lymphoid enrichment at remission.

There are 13 amino acids in the CDR3, from cysteine to phenylalanine inclusive. No DNA is listed. CDR1 and CDR2, per the germline V gene, are SGHVS and FNYEAQ. A note on this clonotype: Its antigen target is currently unknown.

The library was built by means of bulk RNA-seq. The TruSeq Stranded RNA sample prep kit was used to generate libraries of poly-A-enriched mRNA from an input of roughly 0.9 ug total RNA. Each sample was sequenced in triplicate using paired-end sequencing on a HiSeq 2500. A read length of 125 nucleotides per mate was used for RNA-seq. Regarding the original processing steps: After trimming, reads were aligned to hg38 using STAR v2.7, and quality control was handled by FASTQC, RSeQC and multiqc. Salmon 0.14.1 was used to quantify gene expression levels as transcripts per million (TPM). The results of principal component analysis suggested that neither trial, library batch, sequencing batch, treatment regimen nor sex drove the transcriptomic profiles. TCRdb reanalyzed the reads, keeping one entry per CDR3 protein sequence and omitting DNA. The V and J calls here are based on TCRdb, not the publication. In all, the sample holds approximately 500 distinct CDR3 sequences, and over 95% of those were seen once. Around 8.4% of the sample is held by the ten biggest clonotypes.

The sample's time point label, decoded: major or complete molecular response after front-line TKI therapy. The patient cohort comprised 15 to 20 CML patients, with matched post-remission samples retrieved for a subset of them. The TCR was taken from an adult with chronic myeloid leukemia. The rearranged segments are TRBV7-6 and TRBJ2-5. The input for sequencing was PBMCs or total blood leukocytes (not recorded which), taken during remission. This receptor has the CDR3 CASSLVYLETQYF.